One sample yielded the 29 T cell receptor beta chains listed below, sequenced in a study of cytomegalovirus exposure and HLA in healthy donors. PCR used 60 Vbeta primers and 13 Jbeta primers. The method was immunoSEQ multiplex PCR; TCRdb's version includes in-frame clones alone and lacks a portion of them. The sample lists roughly 150,000 clones, under 90% occurring once. Material: PBMCs. These receptors were taken from a boy aged 2 to 10 in good health and CMV-seronegative.

The chain joins TRBV5-1 to TRBJ2-1, with 9 nucleotides matching TRBD2. Trimming took 5 bases from V and 4 from J; bases not matched to a gene: 7. The CDR3 has 15 amino acids. In germline, CDR1 is SGHRS, CDR2 YFSETQ. CDR3 nucleotide sequence: TGCGCCAGCAGTTACAGACTAGCGGAGTACAATGAGCAGTTCTTC. Its translation is CASSYRLAEYNEQFF.

The J gene is TRBJ2-1, the V gene TRBV2; 9 bases map to TRBD2. This CDR3 is 16 amino acids long. CDR1 and CDR2 (germline): SNHLY, FYNNEI. V shed 6 bases, J shed 8 bases, and the junction held 14 bases outside the gene matches. Here the CDR3 reads CASRFTLAGPSDEQFF. The CDR3 DNA sequence: TGTGCCAGCAGATTTACACTAGCGGGTCCCAGTGATGAGCAGTTCTTC.

CDR3 sequence: CASGGHGGRTGYTF. The CDR3 region has the DNA TGTGCCAGCGGGGGCCATGGGGGTCGGACGGGCTACACCTTC. The chain uses TRBV9 and TRBJ1-2; possible D gene TRBD1, 6 bases. V was clipped by 7 bases and J by 8 bases, with 21 bases between them. CDR3 size: 14 residues. Germline-derived CDR1 and CDR2 are SGDLS and YYNGEE. The whole variable domain, filled in from reference TRBV9 and TRBJ1-2, reads DSGVTQTPKHLITATGQRVTLRCSPRSGDLSVYWYQQSLDQGLQFLIQYYNGEERAKGNILERFSAQQFPDLHSELNLSSLELGDSALYFCASGGHGGRTGYTFGSGTRLTVV.

J is TRBJ1-6 and V is TRBV6-5; 12 nucleotides agree with TRBD1. CDR1 is MNHEY and CDR2 is SVGAGI in the germline V gene. CDR3 length equals 15 residues. V shed 4 bases, J shed 8 bases, and the junction held 3 bases outside the gene matches. The CDR3 loop is CASSSGTGGHSPLHF. As DNA, the CDR3 is TGTGCCAGCAGTTCCGGGACAGGGGGCCATTCACCCCTCCACTTT.

The rearrangement uses TRBV7-6 and TRBJ2-3; perhaps TRBD2 as D (5 bases). Germline CDR1 SGHVS, CDR2 FNYEAQ. CDR3 length equals 17 residues. V was shortened by 5 bases and J by 2 bases, with 20 bases between the two germline ends. CDR3 coding DNA: TGTGCCAGCAGCCTAGGGTACCGGGATGCTCTCACAGATACGCAGTATTTT. Its translation: CASSLGYRDALTDTQYF.

This clone was counted only a few times. The V and J genes are TRBV28 and TRBJ2-7; 8 bases align to TRBD1. Trimming removed 7 bases from V and 1 base from J; junction bases left unmatched: 9. CDR1 is MDHEN and CDR2 is SYDVKM in the germline V gene. CDR3 length: 15 residues. CDR3 loop: CASIPQTGGSYEQYF. The CDR3 DNA reads as TGTGCCAGCATTCCCCAAACAGGGGGATCCTACGAGCAGTACTTC. Full variable domain (outside the CDR3, taken from reference TRBV28 and TRBJ2-7): DVKVTQSSRYLVKRTGEKVFLECVQDMDHENMFWYRQDPGLGLRLIYFSYDVKMKEKGDIPEGYSVSREKKERFSLILESASTNQTSMYLCASIPQTGGSYEQYFGPGTRLTVT.

The rearrangement uses TRBV5-1 and TRBJ1-1, with a tentative D call TRBD1 (5 bases). The CDR3 runs 13 residues. The germline V gene has CDR1 SGHRS and CDR2 YFSETQ. Deletions cut 3 bases from V and 4 bases from J, with 10 bases between. As DNA, the CDR3 is TGCGCCAGCAGCTCTCCGGGGGGCACTGAAGCTTTCTTT. Its translation: CASSSPGGTEAFF.

The chain is built from TRBV7-6 and TRBJ2-7; D uncertain. Between the trimmed V and J ends, which lost 0 bases and 4 bases, there was a span of 10 bases. CDR3 length: 14 residues. Germline CDR1 is SGHVS and CDR2 is FNYEAQ. CDR3 amino acids: CASSLAPSQYEQYF. Written as DNA, the CDR3 is TGTGCCAGCAGCTTAGCGCCTTCTCAGTACGAGCAGTACTTC.

The rearrangement joins TRBV5-1 to TRBJ1-6; D perhaps matches TRBD1 (5 bases). Trimming stripped 2 bases from V and 9 bases from J, with 12 bases between. The length of the CDR3 is 14 residues. The germline V gene encodes CDR1 SGHRS and CDR2 YFSETQ. Here the CDR3 reads CASSLDSTRSPLHF. CDR3 bases: TGCGCCAGCAGCTTAGACAGTACTCGTTCACCCCTCCACTTT.

The chain has TRBV7-3 and TRBJ2-3; 10 bases fit TRBD2. V trimming: 5 bases; J trimming: 10 bases; junction bases outside the gene matches: 6. Per the germline V gene, CDR1 is SGHTA and CDR2 is FQGTGA. This CDR3 spans 13 amino acids. The CDR3 DNA follows: TGTGCCAGCAGCCTCTCTAGCGGGAGTTCGCAGTATTTT. The encoded protein is CASSLSSGSSQYF. Using reference TRBV7-3 and TRBJ2-3 for the parts outside the CDR3, the full variable domain is GAGVSQTPSNKVTEKGKYVELRCDPISGHTALYWYRQSLGQGPEFLIYFQGTGAADDSGLPNDRFFAVRPEGSVSTLKIQRTERGDSAVYLCASSLSSGSSQYFGPGTRLTVL.

The rearrangement uses TRBV2 and TRBJ2-7; possibly TRBD2 for D (6 bases). The CDR3 runs to 13 residues. V was shortened by 7 bases and J by 0 bases, with 10 bases between the two germline ends. The germline V gene has CDR1 SNHLY and CDR2 FYNNEI. The CDR3 DNA reads as TGTGCCAGCACGGGAGCAGTCTCCTACGAGCAGTACTTC. It specifies CASTGAVSYEQYF. Based on the CDR3 plus reference TRBV2 and TRBJ2-7, the full variable domain is EPEVTQTPSHQVTQMGQEVILRCVPISNHLYFYWYRQILGQKVEFLVSFYNNEISEKSEIFDDQFSVERPDGSNFTLKIRSTKLEDSAMYFCASTGAVSYEQYFGPGTRLTVT.

The J gene is TRBJ1-2, the V gene TRBV19; TRBD1 matches 8 bases. V trimming: 3 bases; J trimming: 6 bases; junction bases outside the gene matches: 6. CDR3 length equals 14 residues. CDR1 is LNHDA, CDR2 SQIVND, per germline (reference sequence). The CDR3: CASSIEQGVHGYTF. CDR3 coding DNA: TGTGCCAGTAGTATTGAACAGGGGGTTCATGGCTACACCTTC. Supplemented by reference TRBV19 and TRBJ1-2, the full variable domain reads DGGITQSPKYLFRKEGQNVTLSCEQNLNHDAMYWYRQDPGQGLRLIYYSQIVNDFQKGDIAEGYSVSREKKESFPLTVTSAQKNPTAFYLCASSIEQGVHGYTFGSGTRLTVV.

The chain carries TRBV6-1 and TRBJ2-1; tentatively, D is TRBD2 (6 bases). CDR3 length: 15 amino acids. The ends were cut back, 2 bases at V and 4 bases at J, with 12 bases in the middle. From germline, CDR1 is MNHNS and CDR2 SASEGT. Here the CDR3 DNA reads TGTGCCAGCAGTGAACGGGCGGGACCTTACAATGAGCAGTTCTTC. As protein: CASSERAGPYNEQFF.

The gene calls are TRBV30 and TRBJ1-1; D might be TRBD1 (5 bases). V shed 3 bases and J shed 1 base, with 9 bases lying between them. This CDR3 has 13 amino acids. Germline V gene sequence: CDR1 GTSNPN, CDR2 SVGIG (reference sequence). The CDR3 region has the DNA TGTGCCTGGAGGGGGGACTCGAACACTGAAGCTTTCTTT. Amino acid sequence: CAWRGDSNTEAFF.

This sequence joins TRBV4-1 and TRBJ1-2; TRBD1 matches at 7 bases. V lost 4 bases, J lost 4 bases, and 12 bases stayed unmatched. The CDR3 runs 16 residues. The germline V gene has CDR1 MGHRA and CDR2 YSYEKL. CDR3 sequence (DNA): TGCGCCAGCAGCCGGGGTGGAGCGACAGGGACCTATGGCTACACCTTC. It specifies CASSRGGATGTYGYTF.

This clone was recorded once. The rearrangement uses TRBV19 and TRBJ2-3; 7 nucleotides agree with TRBD2. CDR1 LNHDA and CDR2 SQIVND come from the germline V gene (reference sequence). V shed 3 bases, J shed 2 bases, and the junction held 14 bases outside the gene matches. The CDR3 runs to 18 residues. The CDR3 DNA sequence: TGTGCCAGTAGTATCCTCCCTGGGGGAGGGGTGGTCACAGATACGCAGTATTTT. Translating gives CASSILPGGGVVTDTQYF.

The chain combines TRBV2 with TRBJ2-1; D is perhaps TRBD2 (6 bases). V was cut by 6 bases and J by 0 bases, with 12 bases left in between. The CDR3 is 15 residues long. Germline CDR1 reads SNHLY; CDR2 reads FYNNEI. Here the CDR3 reads CASSVTSSSYNEQFF. The CDR3 DNA follows: TGTGCCAGCAGCGTCACTAGCAGCTCCTACAATGAGCAGTTCTTC. Variable domain in full (rest from reference TRBV2 and TRBJ2-1): EPEVTQTPSHQVTQMGQEVILRCVPISNHLYFYWYRQILGQKVEFLVSFYNNEISEKSEIFDDQFSVERPDGSNFTLKIRSTKLEDSAMYFCASSVTSSSYNEQFFGPGTRLTVL.

The rearrangement joins TRBV6-4 to TRBJ1-5; TRBD1 agrees at 9 bases. This CDR3 spans 13 amino acids. V was clipped by 6 bases and J by 7 bases; unmatched bases: 4. In germline, CDR1 is MRHNA, CDR2 SNTAGT. CDR3 sequence reads: CASSPDRGQPQHF. The CDR3 DNA reads as TGTGCCAGCAGCCCGGACAGGGGCCAGCCCCAGCATTTT.

The rearrangement uses TRBV25-1 and TRBJ2-1; weak D call: TRBD1 (5 bases). This CDR3 has 13 residues. CDR1 MGHDK and CDR2 SYGVNS come from the germline V gene. V lost 2 bases and J lost 10, with 12 bases in between. CDR3: CASSEAAAGEQFF. CDR3 DNA: TGTGCCAGCAGTGAAGCTGCCGCAGGGGAGCAGTTCTTC.

This clone was counted once. The chain combines TRBV7-3 with TRBJ2-7, with 7 bases fitting TRBD2. J was trimmed by 4 bases and V by 2 bases; bases with no gene match: 8. The germline gives CDR1 SGHTA, CDR2 FQGTGA. This CDR3 comprises 15 residues. CDR3 coding DNA: TGTGCCAGCAGCTTATATGGCGGGAGCCCTTACGAGCAGTACTTC. Translation: CASSLYGGSPYEQYF.

In its sample, this clone was seen a few times. This chain joins TRBV6-1 and TRBJ1-5; D is ambiguous. Germline V lookup: CDR1 MNHNS, CDR2 SASEGT. V gave up 5 bases and J gave up 9 bases, with 11 bases separating them. The CDR3 loop spans 12 amino acids. The CDR3 nucleotides are TGTGCCAGCAGTCACGACGCGGGGCCCCAGCATTTT. Protein product: CASSHDAGPQHF.

The V call is TRBV7-7, the J call TRBJ2-3; no clear D. The CDR3 spans 13 residues. V lost 3 bases and J lost 3, with 7 bases in between. Per the germline V gene, CDR1 is SSHAT and CDR2 is FNYEAQ (reference sequence). The CDR3 nucleotides are TGTGCCAGCAGCTTGGGCTTAACAGATACGCAGTATTTT. Protein: CASSLGLTDTQYF.

V gene TRBV25-1 combines with J gene TRBJ2-5; D may be TRBD2 (5 bases). The germline CDR1 and CDR2 sequences are MGHDK and SYGVNS. Trimming shortened V by 1 base and J by 5 bases, and 17 bases separated the two germline ends. This CDR3 has 16 amino acids. The CDR3 here is CASSELSSRDGETQYF. CDR3 DNA sequence: TGTGCCAGCAGTGAATTGTCAAGTCGGGATGGGGAGACCCAGTACTTC.

The gene calls are TRBV5-1 and TRBJ1-2, with TRBD1 as a possible D gene (5 bases). Germline CDR1 reads SGHRS; CDR2 reads YFSETQ. V was pared by 4 bases and J by 8 bases, with 15 bases between. The CDR3 loop spans 13 amino acids. The CDR3 loop reads CASSPAGYWGYTF. The CDR3 DNA reads TGCGCCAGCAGCCCAGCAGGGTATTGGGGCTACACCTTC.

The chain combines TRBV19 with TRBJ1-6, with TRBD1 matching 7 bases. Trimming cost V 5 bases and J 7 bases; bases outside gene matches: 8. The CDR3 contains 15 residues. Germline V CDR1 and CDR2: LNHDA, SQIVND (reference sequence). CDR3 DNA sequence: TGTGCCAGTAGTTCCGGTGGGACAGCAAATTCACCCCTCCACTTT. This translates into CASSSGGTANSPLHF.

The rearrangement links TRBV7-9 to TRBJ1-4; TRBD1 matches at 8 bases. The germline V gene encodes CDR1 SEHNR and CDR2 FQNEAQ (reference sequence). V was clipped by 0 bases and J by 11 bases; unmatched bases: 5. The CDR3 runs to 14 residues. For the CDR3, the DNA is TGTGCCAGCAGCTTAGCAACCCGGGACAGGAAACTGTTTTTT. It yields the protein CASSLATRDRKLFF. Full variable domain (rest looked up from reference TRBV7-9 and TRBJ1-4): DTGVSQNPRHKITKRGQNVTFRCDPISEHNRLYWYRQTLGQGPEFLTYFQNEAQLEKSRLLSDRFSAERPKGSFSTLEIQRTEQGDSAMYLCASSLATRDRKLFFGSGTQLSVL.

This clone has only one observation. This rearrangement joins TRBV11-2 to TRBJ2-7; D may be TRBD1 (5 bases). With 1 base removed from V and 3 bases from J, the gap between germline ends came to 19 bases. The CDR3 spans 17 residues. Germline CDR1 reads SGHAT; CDR2 reads FQNNGV. The CDR3 loop reads CASSLVSWGSNYYEQYF. For the CDR3, the DNA is TGTGCCAGCAGCTTAGTTTCTTGGGGCAGTAACTACTACGAGCAGTACTTC.

This chain connects TRBV2 to TRBJ2-5, with a weak D call TRBD1 (5 bases). The last part of the DNA fits TRBJ2-7 better; the J call may be wrong. Germline CDR1 SNHLY, CDR2 FYNNEI. There are 13 residues in the CDR3. CDR3 loop: CASSRTRSYEQYF. The CDR3 DNA reads as TGTGCCAGCAGTAGGACACGCTCCTACGAGCAGTACTTC.

A few counts support this clone. J is TRBJ2-7 and V is TRBV5-1; 9 bases match TRBD2. Germline CDR1 SGHRS, CDR2 YFSETQ. Trimming took 1 base from V and 0 from J; bases not matched to a gene: 5. CDR3 length equals 16 residues. DNA of the CDR3: TGCGCCAGCAGCTTGACTAGCGGGTTTGGCTCCTACGAGCAGTACTTC. Translated, it gives CASSLTSGFGSYEQYF.